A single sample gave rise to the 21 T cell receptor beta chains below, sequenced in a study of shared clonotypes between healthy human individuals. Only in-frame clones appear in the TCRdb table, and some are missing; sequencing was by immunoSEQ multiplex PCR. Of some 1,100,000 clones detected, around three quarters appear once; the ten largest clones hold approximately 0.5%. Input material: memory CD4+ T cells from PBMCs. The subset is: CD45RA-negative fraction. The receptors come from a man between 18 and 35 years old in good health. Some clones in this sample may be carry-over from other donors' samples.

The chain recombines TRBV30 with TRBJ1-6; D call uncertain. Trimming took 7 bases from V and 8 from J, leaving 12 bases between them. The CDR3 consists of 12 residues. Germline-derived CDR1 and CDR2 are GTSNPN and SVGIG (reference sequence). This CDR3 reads CAYDLSYSPLHF. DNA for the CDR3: TGTGCCTACGATCTCAGCTATTCACCCCTCCACTTT.

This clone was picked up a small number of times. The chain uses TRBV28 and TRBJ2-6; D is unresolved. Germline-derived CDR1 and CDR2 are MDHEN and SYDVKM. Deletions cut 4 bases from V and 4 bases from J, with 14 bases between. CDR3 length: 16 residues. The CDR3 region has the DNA TGTGCCAGCAGTTGGTCCTTGCGTTTGGGGGCCAACGTCCTGACTTTC. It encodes CASSWSLRLGANVLTF.

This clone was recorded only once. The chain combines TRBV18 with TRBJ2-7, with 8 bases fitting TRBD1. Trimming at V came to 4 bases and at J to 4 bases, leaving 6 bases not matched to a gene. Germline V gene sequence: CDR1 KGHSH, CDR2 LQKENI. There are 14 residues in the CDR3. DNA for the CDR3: TGTGCCAGCTCACTCCGGGACAGGATTTACGAGCAGTACTTC. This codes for CASSLRDRIYEQYF.

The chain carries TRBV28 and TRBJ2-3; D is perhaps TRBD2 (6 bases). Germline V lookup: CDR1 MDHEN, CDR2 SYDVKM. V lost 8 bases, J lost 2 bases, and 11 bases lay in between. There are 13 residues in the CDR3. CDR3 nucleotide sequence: TGTGCCAGCCGAGGGGACTCCACAGATACGCAGTATTTT. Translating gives CASRGDSTDTQYF. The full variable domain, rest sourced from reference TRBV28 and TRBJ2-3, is DVKVTQSSRYLVKRTGEKVFLECVQDMDHENMFWYRQDPGLGLRLIYFSYDVKMKEKGDIPEGYSVSREKKERFSLILESASTNQTSMYLCASRGDSTDTQYFGPGTRLTVL.

The DNA of the CDR3 is TGTGCCAGCAGTGAATGGGGGGGGAGCTCCTACAATGAGCAGTTCTTC. Translation gives CASSEWGGSSYNEQFF. The chain links TRBV25-1 to TRBJ2-1; TRBD2 matches 7 bases. CDR3 length equals 16 residues. Germline lookup yields CDR1 MGHDK and CDR2 SYGVNS. V was clipped by 1 base and J by 0 bases; unmatched bases: 3.

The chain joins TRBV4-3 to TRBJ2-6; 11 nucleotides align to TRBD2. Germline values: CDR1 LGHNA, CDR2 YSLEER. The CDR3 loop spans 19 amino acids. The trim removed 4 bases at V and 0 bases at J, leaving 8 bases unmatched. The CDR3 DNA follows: TGCGCCAGCAGCCCGGGACTAGCGGTTCTCAGCTCTGGGGCCAACGTCCTGACTTTC. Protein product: CASSPGLAVLSSGANVLTF.

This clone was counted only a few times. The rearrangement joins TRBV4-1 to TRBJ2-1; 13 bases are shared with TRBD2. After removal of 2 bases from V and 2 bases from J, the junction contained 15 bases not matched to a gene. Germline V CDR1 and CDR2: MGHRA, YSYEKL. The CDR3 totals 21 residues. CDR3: CASSQSYLGTSGADPYNEQFF. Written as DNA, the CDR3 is TGCGCCAGCAGCCAATCTTACTTGGGGACTAGCGGGGCCGACCCCTACAATGAGCAGTTCTTC.

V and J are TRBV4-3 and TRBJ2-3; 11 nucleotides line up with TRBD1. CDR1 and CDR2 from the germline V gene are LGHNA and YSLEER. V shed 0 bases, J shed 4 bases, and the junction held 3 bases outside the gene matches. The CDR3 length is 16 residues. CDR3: CASSQDRTGGSDTQYF. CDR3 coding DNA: TGCGCCAGCAGCCAAGACCGGACAGGGGGCTCAGATACGCAGTATTTT.

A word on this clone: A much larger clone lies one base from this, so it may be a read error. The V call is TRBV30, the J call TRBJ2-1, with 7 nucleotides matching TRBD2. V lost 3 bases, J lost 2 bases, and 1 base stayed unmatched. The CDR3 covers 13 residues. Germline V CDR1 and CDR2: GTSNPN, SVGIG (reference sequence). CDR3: CAWSGRPYNEQFF. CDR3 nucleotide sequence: TGTGCCTGGAGCGGGAGGCCCTACAATGAGCAGTTCTTC.

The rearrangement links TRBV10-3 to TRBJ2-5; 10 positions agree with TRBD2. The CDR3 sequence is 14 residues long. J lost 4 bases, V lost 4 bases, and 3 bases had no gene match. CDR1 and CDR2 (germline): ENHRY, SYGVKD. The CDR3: CAISGGTSVETQYF. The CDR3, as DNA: TGTGCCATCAGTGGAGGGACTAGCGTAGAGACCCAGTACTTC.

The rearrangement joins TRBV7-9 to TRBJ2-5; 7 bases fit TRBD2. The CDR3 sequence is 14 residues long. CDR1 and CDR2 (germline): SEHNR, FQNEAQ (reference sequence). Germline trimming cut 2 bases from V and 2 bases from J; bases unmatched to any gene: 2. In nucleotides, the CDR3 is TGTGCCAGCAGCTTATTCGGGGGGCAAGAGACCCAGTACTTC. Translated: CASSLFGGQETQYF.

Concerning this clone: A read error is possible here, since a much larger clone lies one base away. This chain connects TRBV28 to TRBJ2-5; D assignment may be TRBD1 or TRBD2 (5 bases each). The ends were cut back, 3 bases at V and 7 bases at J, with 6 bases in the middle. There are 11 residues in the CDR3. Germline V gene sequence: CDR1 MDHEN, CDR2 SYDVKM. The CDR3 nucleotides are TGTGCCAGCAGTTTGAGGGGGACCCAGTACTTC. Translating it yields CASSLRGTQYF.

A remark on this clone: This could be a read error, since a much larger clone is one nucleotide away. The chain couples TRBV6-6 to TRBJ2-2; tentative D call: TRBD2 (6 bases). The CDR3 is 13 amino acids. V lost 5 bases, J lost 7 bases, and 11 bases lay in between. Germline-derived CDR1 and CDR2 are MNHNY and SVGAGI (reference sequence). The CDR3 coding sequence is TGTGCCAGCAGTCCGGGGACTCTCGGGGAGCTGTTTTTT. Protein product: CASSPGTLGELFF.

Here the CDR3 DNA reads TGTGCCAGCAGCGTAGCTGTAGCGCGATACAATGAGCAGTTCTTC. It codes for CASSVAVARYNEQFF. This chain joins TRBV9 and TRBJ2-1; a possible D gene is TRBD2 (5 bases). Trimming took 0 bases from V and 4 from J, leaving 11 bases between them. Looked up from germline, CDR1 is SGDLS and CDR2 is YYNGEE. The CDR3 spans 15 residues.

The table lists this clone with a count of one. CDR3 region: CASSTGQGGGTIYF. The CDR3 nucleotides read TGTGCCAGCAGCACCGGACAGGGTGGTGGCACCATATATTTT. The V gene is TRBV5-4, the J gene TRBJ1-3, with 8 bases that match TRBD1. CDR3 length equals 14 residues. V shed 4 bases and J 9 bases; nucleotides not matched to a gene: 9. From germline, CDR1 is SGHNT and CDR2 YYREEE (reference sequence).

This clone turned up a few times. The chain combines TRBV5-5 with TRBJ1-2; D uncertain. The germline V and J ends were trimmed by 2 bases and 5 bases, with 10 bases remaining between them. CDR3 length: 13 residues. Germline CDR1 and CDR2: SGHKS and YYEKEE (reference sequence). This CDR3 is CASSLAPTYGYTF. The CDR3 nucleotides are TGTGCCAGCAGCTTAGCTCCGACGTATGGCTACACCTTC.

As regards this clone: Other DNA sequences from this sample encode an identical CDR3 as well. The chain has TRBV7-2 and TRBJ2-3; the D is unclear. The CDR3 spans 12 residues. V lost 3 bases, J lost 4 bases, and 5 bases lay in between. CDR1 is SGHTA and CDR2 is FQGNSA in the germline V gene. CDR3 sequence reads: CASSFRADTQYF. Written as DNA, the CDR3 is TGTGCCAGCAGCTTTAGGGCAGATACGCAGTATTTT. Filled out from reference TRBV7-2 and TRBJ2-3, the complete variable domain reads GAGVSQSPSNKVTEKGKDVELRCDPISGHTALYWYRQSLGQGLEFLIYFQGNSAPDKSGLPSDRFSAERTGGSVSTLTIQRTQQEDSAVYLCASSFRADTQYFGPGTRLTVL.

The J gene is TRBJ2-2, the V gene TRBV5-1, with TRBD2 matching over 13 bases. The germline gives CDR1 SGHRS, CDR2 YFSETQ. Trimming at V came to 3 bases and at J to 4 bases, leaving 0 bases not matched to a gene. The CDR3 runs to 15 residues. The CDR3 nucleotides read TGCGCCAGCAGCTGGACTAGCGGGAGCACCGGGGAGCTGTTTTTT. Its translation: CASSWTSGSTGELFF.

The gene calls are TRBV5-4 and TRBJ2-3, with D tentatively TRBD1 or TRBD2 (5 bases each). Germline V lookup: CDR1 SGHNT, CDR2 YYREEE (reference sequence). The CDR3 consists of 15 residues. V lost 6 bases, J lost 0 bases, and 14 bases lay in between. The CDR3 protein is CASNRGAASTDTQYF. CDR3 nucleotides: TGTGCCAGCAACAGAGGGGCAGCTAGCACAGATACGCAGTATTTT.

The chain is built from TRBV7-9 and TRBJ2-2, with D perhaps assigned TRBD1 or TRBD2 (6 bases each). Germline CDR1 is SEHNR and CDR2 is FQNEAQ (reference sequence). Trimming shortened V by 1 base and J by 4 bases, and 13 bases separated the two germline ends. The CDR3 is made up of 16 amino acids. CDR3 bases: TGTGCCAGCAGCTTAGATCCGGGGGCGGTCACCGGGGAGCTGTTTTTT. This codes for CASSLDPGAVTGELFF.

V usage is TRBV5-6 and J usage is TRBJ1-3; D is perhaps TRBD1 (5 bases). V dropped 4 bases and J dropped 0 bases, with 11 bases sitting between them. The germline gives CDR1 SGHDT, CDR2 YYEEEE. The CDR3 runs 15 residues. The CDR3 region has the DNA TGTGCCAGCAGCGTCCGGGGGATCTCTGGAAACACCATATATTTT. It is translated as CASSVRGISGNTIYF.